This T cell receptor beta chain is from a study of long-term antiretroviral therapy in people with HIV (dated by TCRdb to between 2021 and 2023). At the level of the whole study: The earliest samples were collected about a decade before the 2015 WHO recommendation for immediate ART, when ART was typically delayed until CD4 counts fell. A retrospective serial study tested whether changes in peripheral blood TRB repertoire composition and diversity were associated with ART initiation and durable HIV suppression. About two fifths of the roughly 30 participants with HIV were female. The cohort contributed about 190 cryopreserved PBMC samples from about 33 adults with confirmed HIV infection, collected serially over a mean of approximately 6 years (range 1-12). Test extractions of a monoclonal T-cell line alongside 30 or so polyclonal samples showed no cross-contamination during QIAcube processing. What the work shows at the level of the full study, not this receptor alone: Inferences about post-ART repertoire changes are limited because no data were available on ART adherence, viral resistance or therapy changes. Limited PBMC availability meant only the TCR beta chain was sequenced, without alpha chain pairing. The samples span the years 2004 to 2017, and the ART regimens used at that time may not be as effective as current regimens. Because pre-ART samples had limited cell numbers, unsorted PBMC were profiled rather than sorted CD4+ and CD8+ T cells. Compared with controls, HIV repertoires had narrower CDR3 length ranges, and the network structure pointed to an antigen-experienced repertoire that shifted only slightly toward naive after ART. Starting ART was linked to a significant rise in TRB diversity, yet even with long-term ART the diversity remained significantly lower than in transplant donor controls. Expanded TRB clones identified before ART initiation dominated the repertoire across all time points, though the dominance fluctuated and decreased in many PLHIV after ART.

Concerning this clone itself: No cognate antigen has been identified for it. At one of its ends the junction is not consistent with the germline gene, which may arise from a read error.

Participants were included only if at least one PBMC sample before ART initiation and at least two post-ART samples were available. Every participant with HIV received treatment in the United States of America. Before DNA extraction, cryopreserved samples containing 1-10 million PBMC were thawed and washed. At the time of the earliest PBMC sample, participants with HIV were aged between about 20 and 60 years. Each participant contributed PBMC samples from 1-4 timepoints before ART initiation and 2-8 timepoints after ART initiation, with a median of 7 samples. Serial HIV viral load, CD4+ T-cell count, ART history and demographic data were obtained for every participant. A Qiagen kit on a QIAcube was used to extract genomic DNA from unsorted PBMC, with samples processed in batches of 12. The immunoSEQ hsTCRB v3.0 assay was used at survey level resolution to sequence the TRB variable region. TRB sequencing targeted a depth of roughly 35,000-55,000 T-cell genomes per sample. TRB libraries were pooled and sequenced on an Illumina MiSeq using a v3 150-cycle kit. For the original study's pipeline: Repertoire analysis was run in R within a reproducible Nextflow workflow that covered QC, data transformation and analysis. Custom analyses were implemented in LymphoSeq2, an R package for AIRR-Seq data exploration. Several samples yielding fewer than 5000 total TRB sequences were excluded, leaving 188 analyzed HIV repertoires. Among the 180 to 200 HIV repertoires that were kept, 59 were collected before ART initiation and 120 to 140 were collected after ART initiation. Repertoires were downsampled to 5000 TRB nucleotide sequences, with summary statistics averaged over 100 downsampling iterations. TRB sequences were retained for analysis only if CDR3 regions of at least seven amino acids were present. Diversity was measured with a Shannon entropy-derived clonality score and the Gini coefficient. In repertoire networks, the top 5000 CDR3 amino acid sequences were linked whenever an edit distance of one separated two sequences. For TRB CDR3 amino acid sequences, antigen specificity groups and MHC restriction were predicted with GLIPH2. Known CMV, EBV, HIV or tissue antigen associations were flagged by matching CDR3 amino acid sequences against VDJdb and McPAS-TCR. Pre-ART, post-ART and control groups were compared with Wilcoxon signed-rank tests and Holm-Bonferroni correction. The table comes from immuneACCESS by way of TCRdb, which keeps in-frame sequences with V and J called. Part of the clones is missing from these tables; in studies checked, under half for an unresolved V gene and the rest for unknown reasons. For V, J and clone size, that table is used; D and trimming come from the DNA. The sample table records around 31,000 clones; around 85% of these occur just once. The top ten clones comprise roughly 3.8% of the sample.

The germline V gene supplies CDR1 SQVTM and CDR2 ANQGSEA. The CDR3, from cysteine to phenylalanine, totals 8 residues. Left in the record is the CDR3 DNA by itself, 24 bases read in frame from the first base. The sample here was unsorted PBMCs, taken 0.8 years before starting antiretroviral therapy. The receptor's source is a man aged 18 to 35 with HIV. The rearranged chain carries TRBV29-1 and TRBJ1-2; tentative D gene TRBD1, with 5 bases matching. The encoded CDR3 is CSVRGQPF. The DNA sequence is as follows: TGCAGCGTTAGAGGACAACCCTTC.